Listed below are T cell receptor beta chains from one sample, sequenced in a study of T cell responses to AZD1222 COVID-19 vaccine. Profiling relied on immunoSEQ multiplex PCR, and the TCRdb table lists in-frame clones only, not all of them. Here the sample spans 90,000 to 150,000 clones, 70% to 90% being singletons. Sequencing was performed on peripheral blood, taken on day 0 of AZD1222 vaccination. These receptors were collected from an adult in good health. CDR3s include the opening cysteine and the closing phenylalanine or tryptophan. D genes are given only for firm matches.

V	J	D	DNA	CDR3
TRBV7-9	TRBJ2-5	TRBD2	TGTGCCAGCAGCACAGGACTAGCGGGAGGGCCAGAGACCCAGTACTTC	CASSTGLAGGPETQYF
TRBV19	TRBJ2-7	TRBD1	TGTGCCAGTAGTCCTCGGACAGGGACCAGCTACGAGCAGTACTTC	CASSPRTGTSYEQYF
TRBV5-4	TRBJ2-1	TRBD1	TGTGCCAGCAGCCACAGGGGGTGGAATGAGCAGTTCTTC	CASSHRGWNEQFF
TRBV6-5	TRBJ1-1	NA	TGTGCCAGCAGTTACAGGAACACTGAAGCTTTCTTT	CASSYRNTEAFF
TRBV19	TRBJ1-5	TRBD1	TGTGCCAGTAGACCTGACAGGGACAATCAGCCCCAGCATTTT	CASRPDRDNQPQHF
TRBV19	TRBJ2-2	NA	TGTGCCAGTAGTATGGTCCTAGCGAACACCGGGGAGCTGTTTTTT	CASSMVLANTGELFF
TRBV5-6	TRBJ2-7	NA	TGTGCCAGCAGCTCGGGTTTTTCGGGGGACGTGACACTCTACGAGCAGTACTTC	CASSSGFSGDVTLYEQYF
TRBV4-1	TRBJ1-5	TRBD1	TGCGCCAGCAGCCTGGGGACAGGGGGCACTCGGAATCAGCCCCAGCATTTT	CASSLGTGGTRNQPQHF
TRBV29-1	TRBJ1-2	NA	TGCAGCGTTGTAGGTTCGGGGGGGAGCGGGTTCTATGGCTACACCTTC	CSVVGSGGSGFYGYTF
TRBV3-1/TRBV3-2	TRBJ1-3	NA	TGTGCCAGCAGCCAATTCGGTAACTCTGGAAACACCATATATTTT	CASSQFGNSGNTIYF
TRBV7-2	TRBJ2-3	NA	TGTGCCAGCAGCCACCTAAATAGCACAGATACGCAGTATTTT	CASSHLNSTDTQYF
TRBV24-1	TRBJ2-7	NA	TGTGCCACCAGTGATCTCGACAGCTACGAGCAGTACTTC	CATSDLDSYEQYF
TRBV7-8	TRBJ1-1	NA	TGTGCCAGCAGCTCTATGGTTCGAGGAACTGAAGCTTTCTTT	CASSSMVRGTEAFF
TRBV4-2	TRBJ2-2	NA	TGTGCCAGCAGCCCGGGTCCCGATGGGGCGAACACCGGGGAGCTGTTTTTT	CASSPGPDGANTGELFF
TRBV5-1	TRBJ2-2	NA	TGCGCCAGCGTTGTCGGGGGATCTAGCGGGGAGCTGTTTTTT	CASVVGGSSGELFF
TRBV29-1	TRBJ1-1	NA	TGCAGCGTTGAAGGTCAAGTGCGGCCTGAAGCTTTCTTT	CSVEGQVRPEAFF